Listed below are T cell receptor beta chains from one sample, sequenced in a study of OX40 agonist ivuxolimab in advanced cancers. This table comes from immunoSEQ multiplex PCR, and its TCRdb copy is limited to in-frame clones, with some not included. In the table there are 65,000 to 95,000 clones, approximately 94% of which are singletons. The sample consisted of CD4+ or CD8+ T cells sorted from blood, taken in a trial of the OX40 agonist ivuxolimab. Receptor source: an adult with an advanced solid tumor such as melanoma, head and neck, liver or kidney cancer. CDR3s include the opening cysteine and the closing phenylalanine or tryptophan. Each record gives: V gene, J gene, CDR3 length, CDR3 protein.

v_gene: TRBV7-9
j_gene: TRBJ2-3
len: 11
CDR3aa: CASSSWDTQYF

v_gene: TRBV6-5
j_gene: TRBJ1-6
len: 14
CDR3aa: CASSIRDANSPLHF

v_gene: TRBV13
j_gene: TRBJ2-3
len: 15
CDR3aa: CASSPDPGSTDTQYF

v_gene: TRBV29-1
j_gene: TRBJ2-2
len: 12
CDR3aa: CSVLTWTGELFF

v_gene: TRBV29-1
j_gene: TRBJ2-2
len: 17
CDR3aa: CSVEGLAGGLNTGELFF

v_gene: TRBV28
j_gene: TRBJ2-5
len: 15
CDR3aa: CASSLWGQIQETQYF

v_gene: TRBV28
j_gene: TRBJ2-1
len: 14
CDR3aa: CASTHYGGSNEQFF

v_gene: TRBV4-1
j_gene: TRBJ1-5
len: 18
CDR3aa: CASSQDPGTVPSNQPQHF

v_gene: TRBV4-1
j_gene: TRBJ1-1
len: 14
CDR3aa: CASSPGTGDTEAFF

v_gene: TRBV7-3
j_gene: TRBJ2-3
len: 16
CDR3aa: CASSLNLAGGPDTQYF

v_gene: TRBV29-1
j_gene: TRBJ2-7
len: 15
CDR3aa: CSVEDGAGGLYEQYF

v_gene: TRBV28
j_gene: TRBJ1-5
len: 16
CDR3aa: CASSPPTGAPDQPQHF

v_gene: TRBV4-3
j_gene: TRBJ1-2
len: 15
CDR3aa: CASSQDRGNNYGYTF